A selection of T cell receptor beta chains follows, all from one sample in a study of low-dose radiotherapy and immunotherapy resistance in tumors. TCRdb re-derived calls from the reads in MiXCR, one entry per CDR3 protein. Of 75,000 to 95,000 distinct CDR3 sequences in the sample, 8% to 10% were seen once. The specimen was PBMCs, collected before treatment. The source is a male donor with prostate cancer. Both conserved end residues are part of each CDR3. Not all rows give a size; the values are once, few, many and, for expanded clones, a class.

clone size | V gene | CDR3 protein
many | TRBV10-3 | CAISFPSGSSGNTDTQYF
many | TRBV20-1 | CSARGTSGQETQYF
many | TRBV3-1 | CASSQVNSQYF
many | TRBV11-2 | CASGSRVQETQYF
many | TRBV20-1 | CSAGQGGNQPQHF
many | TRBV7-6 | CASRSGSNNSPLHF
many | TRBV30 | CAWKAADTQYF
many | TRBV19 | CASRAVLGNSPLHF
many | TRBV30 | CAWRTDRVGLTEAFF
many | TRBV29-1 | CSVERTSGSNEQFF
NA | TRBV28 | CASSLVRGSNYGYTF
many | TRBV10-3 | CAISENTVELRGYTF
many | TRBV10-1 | CASSSTEIHNQPQHF
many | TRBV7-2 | CASSLEGGHTDTQYF
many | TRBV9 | CASSVSGRGTDTQYF
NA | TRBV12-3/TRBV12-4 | CASSLERGQPQHF
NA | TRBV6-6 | CASSPRGGGGNQPQHF
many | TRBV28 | CASSLTGSWETQYF
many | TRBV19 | CASSPNSGNSPLHF
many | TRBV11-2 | CASSPRLAGMYNEQFF
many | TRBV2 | CASGEGQYF
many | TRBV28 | CASSLSPQGVFF
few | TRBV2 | CASSEHLDTRLLMFF
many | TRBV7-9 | CASSLAAGKKLFF
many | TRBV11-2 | CASSLVGGAETQYF
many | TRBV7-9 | CASSRYGVTYNEQFF
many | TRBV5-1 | CASRLRGEQFF